Each of the 19 T cell receptor beta chains below was sequenced from the same sample in a study of OX40 agonist ivuxolimab in advanced cancers. TCRdb keeps only in-frame clones here, not all; method: immunoSEQ multiplex PCR. The data show tens of thousands of clones, with over 65% seen just once and 2.5% to 3% held by the top ten. The specimen comprised CD4+ or CD8+ T cells sorted from blood, sampled in a trial of the OX40 agonist ivuxolimab. The origin of the receptors is an adult with an advanced solid tumor such as melanoma, head and neck, liver or kidney cancer.

The chain has TRBV18 and TRBJ2-7, with D perhaps TRBD1 (5 bases). The CDR3 spans 15 residues. V shed 3 bases and J shed 6 bases, with 18 bases lying between them. The germline V gene has CDR1 KGHSH and CDR2 LQKENI. CDR3 loop: CASSPISIRRGEQYF. In DNA form, the CDR3 reads TGTGCCAGCTCACCCATCAGCATAAGAAGGGGCGAGCAGTACTTC.

The CDR3 DNA is TGTGCCAGCAGCCCCCAGGCGGGCAAAAACATTCAGTACTTC. This translates into CASSPQAGKNIQYF. The rearrangement links TRBV7-2 to TRBJ2-4, with D perhaps matching TRBD2 (5 bases). CDR3 length equals 14 residues. CDR1 is SGHTA, CDR2 FQGNSA, per germline. With 5 bases removed from V and 3 bases from J, the gap between germline ends came to 11 bases. The whole variable domain, remainder taken from reference TRBV7-2 and TRBJ2-4, is GAGVSQSPSNKVTEKGKDVELRCDPISGHTALYWYRQSLGQGLEFLIYFQGNSAPDKSGLPSDRFSAERTGGSVSTLTIQRTQQEDSAVYLCASSPQAGKNIQYFGAGTRLSVL.

V is TRBV4-2 and J is TRBJ1-6, with D hard to call. CDR1 is LGHNA, CDR2 YNFKEQ, per germline. V shed 1 base and J shed 3 bases, with 7 bases lying between them. This CDR3 has 15 residues. This CDR3 reads CASSQAGYYNSPLHF. In DNA, the CDR3 is TGTGCCAGCAGCCAAGCGGGATACTATAATTCACCCCTCCACTTT.

V and J are TRBV19 and TRBJ2-3; 8 positions match TRBD1. The CDR3 sequence is 14 residues long. The V segment lost 6 bases and the J segment 5 bases; nucleotides outside the gene matches: 7. In germline, CDR1 is LNHDA, CDR2 SQIVND (reference sequence). CDR3 DNA: TGTGCCAGTAGCCTCCAGGGGGCACAAGATACGCAGTATTTT. It encodes CASSLQGAQDTQYF.

In its sample, this clone was seen once. This sequence joins TRBV30 and TRBJ1-4; the D gene is possibly TRBD1 (6 bases). CDR3 length equals 13 residues. From germline, CDR1 is GTSNPN and CDR2 SVGIG (reference sequence). Trimming left V 6 bases short and J 5 bases short, with 13 bases between. In DNA form, the CDR3 reads TGTGCCTGTGTCGGGCAGGGGAATGAAAAACTGTTTTTT. Translating it yields CACVGQGNEKLFF. Full variable domain (remainder filled in from reference TRBV30 and TRBJ1-4): SQTIHQWPATLVQPVGSPLSLECTVEGTSNPNLYWYRQAAGRGLQLLFYSVGIGQISSEVPQNLSASRPQDRQFILSSKKLLLSDSGFYLCACVGQGNEKLFFGSGTQLSVL.

V usage is TRBV10-2 and J usage is TRBJ2-5; no definite D call. Germline assignment: CDR1 WSHSY and CDR2 SAAADI. The V and J ends lost 2 bases and 4 bases respectively, with 5 bases between them. The CDR3 sequence is 12 residues long. The CDR3 reads CASSEGRETQYF. The CDR3, as DNA: TGCGCCAGCAGTGAGGGGCGAGAGACCCAGTACTTC.

Remarks on this clone: Other DNA sequences in the same sample also yield this CDR3. This chain joins TRBV12-2 and TRBJ2-7; TRBD2 reflects the table's D call only, with no check against the DNA. TRBV12-2 is tagged as a pseudogene. The CDR3 contains 14 residues. In DNA, the CDR3 is TGTGCAATCGGTGACGGGGGGCCCTTGGGGGAGCAGTACTTC. Protein product: CAIGDGGPLGEQYF.

The chain employs TRBV10-3 and TRBJ2-7, with D perhaps matching TRBD1 (6 bases). Germline values: CDR1 ENHRY, CDR2 SYGVKD. This CDR3 is built from 14 residues. Trimming took 11 bases from V and 2 from J, leaving 19 bases between them. The CDR3 DNA reads as TGTGCCGTGGCCGGAGGTACAGGGACCTACGAGCAGTACGTC. As protein: CAVAGGTGTYEQYV.

The rearrangement links TRBV7-8 to TRBJ1-1, with 7 nucleotides matching TRBD1. Trimming cost V 6 bases and J 1 base; bases outside gene matches: 5. The germline CDR1 and CDR2 sequences are SGHVS and FQNEAQ. The CDR3 consists of 14 residues. CDR3 region: CASRAGTENTEAFF. As DNA, the CDR3 is TGTGCCAGCAGGGCCGGGACAGAGAACACTGAAGCTTTCTTT.

This clone was seen a single time. J is TRBJ2-6 and V is TRBV7-9, with D tentatively TRBD2 (5 bases). This CDR3 has 16 residues. The ends were cut back, 1 base at V and 4 bases at J, with 11 bases in the middle. CDR1 is SEHNR and CDR2 is FQNEAQ in the germline V gene (reference sequence). The CDR3 is CASSLVGGGGANVLTF. As DNA, the CDR3 is TGTGCCAGCAGCTTAGTAGGAGGTGGCGGGGCCAACGTCCTGACTTTC.

The V gene is TRBV11-3, the J gene TRBJ1-2; no firm D call. Germline-derived CDR1 and CDR2 are SGHNT and YENEEA. V was trimmed by 0 bases and J by 5 bases, leaving 10 bases between them. The CDR3 sequence is 14 residues long. Written as DNA, the CDR3 is TGTGCCAGCAGCTTAGATGCAGTCGGGTATGGCTACACCTTC. Encoded protein: CASSLDAVGYGYTF.

The CDR3 sequence is CASSPGGSNNSPLHF. The DNA for the CDR3 is TGTGCCAGCAGCCCGGGTGGCTCAAATAATTCACCCCTCCACTTT. This chain connects TRBV7-9 to TRBJ1-6; the D is unclear. Trimming shortened V by 5 bases and J by 5 bases, and 13 bases separated the two germline ends. The germline V gene has CDR1 SEHNR and CDR2 FQNEAQ (reference sequence). There are 15 residues in the CDR3.

The genes are TRBV6-6 and TRBJ2-1; the D is unclear. Germline V gene sequence: CDR1 MNHNY, CDR2 SVGAGI (reference sequence). Between the trimmed V and J ends, which lost 10 bases and 4 bases, there was a span of 14 bases. There are 13 residues in the CDR3. CDR3 residues: CAITSDAYNEQFF. CDR3 bases: TGTGCCATTACGTCGGACGCATACAATGAGCAGTTCTTC.

CDR3 sequence reads: CASSEILGNQPQHF. DNA of the CDR3: TGTGCCAGCAGTGAGATCCTGGGGAATCAGCCCCAGCATTTT. The chain couples TRBV2 to TRBJ1-5, with D uncertain. CDR1 SNHLY and CDR2 FYNNEI come from the germline V gene. There are 14 residues in the CDR3. Trimming shortened V by 3 bases and J by 4 bases, and 10 bases separated the two germline ends.

This rearrangement joins TRBV7-3 to TRBJ2-5; D gene uncertain. Germline-derived CDR1 and CDR2 are SGHTA and FQGTGA. The length of the CDR3 is 13 residues. V was cut by 4 bases and J by 2 bases, with 8 bases left in between. The CDR3 sequence: CASSWAGQETQYF. Written as DNA, the CDR3 is TGTGCCAGCAGCTGGGCAGGTCAAGAGACCCAGTACTTC.

The chain carries TRBV28 and TRBJ2-5; D possibly corresponds to TRBD2 (5 bases). CDR1 MDHEN and CDR2 SYDVKM come from the germline V gene. Trimming removed 4 bases at V and 5 bases at J, with 14 bases between. There are 14 residues in the CDR3. CDR3 loop: CASSYRKGGETQYF. In DNA form, the CDR3 reads TGTGCCAGCAGTTACAGAAAGGGCGGGGAGACCCAGTACTTC.

The rearrangement links TRBV19 to TRBJ1-1; possibly TRBD1 for D (6 bases). Per the germline V gene, CDR1 is LNHDA and CDR2 is SQIVND (reference sequence). This CDR3 comprises 17 residues. The V and J ends lost 2 bases and 3 bases respectively, with 19 bases between them. CDR3 in DNA: TGTGCCAGTAGTATAATCCTCCAGGGGCAATTACACACTGAAGCTTTCTTT. Protein sequence: CASSIILQGQLHTEAFF.

The gene calls are TRBV4-3 and TRBJ1-1, with TRBD1 as a possible D gene (6 bases). The CDR3 runs 12 residues. The V and J ends lost 4 bases and 7 bases respectively, with 10 bases between them. Germline CDR1 reads LGHNA; CDR2 reads YSLEER. The CDR3 region is CASSPLGGEAFF. The CDR3 DNA follows: TGCGCCAGCAGCCCGCTAGGGGGTGAAGCTTTCTTT.

V usage is TRBV2 and J usage is TRBJ1-6; tentative D call: TRBD1 (6 bases). CDR3 size: 15 residues. Germline V gives CDR1 SNHLY, CDR2 FYNNEI. The germline V and J ends were trimmed by 1 base and 8 bases, with 12 bases remaining between them. The CDR3 sequence: CASSEGWGAYSPLHF. CDR3 in DNA: TGTGCCAGCAGTGAAGGCTGGGGGGCCTATTCACCCCTCCACTTT.